This T cell receptor beta chain was captured by sequencing in a study of PD-1 blockade in mismatch repair-deficient tumors (TCRdb year 2017). Regarding the research as a whole: Between September 2013 and September 2016, 86 consecutive patients with about 12 mismatch repair-deficient cancer types, all previously treated and progressing, were enrolled in the trial. Tumor-associated T cell clones in the peripheral blood of patients responding to PD-1 blockade were tracked using deep sequencing of TCR CDR3 regions. What the authors observed across the whole study: Tumor-resident clones, often undetectable in blood before treatment, expanded rapidly after pembrolizumab and then contracted, generally before radiologic responses.

Mismatch repair deficiency was established in every enrolled patient by polymerase chain reaction or immunohistochemistry. TCR sequencing was performed for a few patients who responded to pembrolizumab therapy. The phase II trial prospectively tested pembrolizumab PD-1 blockade in advanced mismatch repair-deficient cancers regardless of tissue of origin. Serial peripheral blood T cell samples were collected before and at multiple times after starting PD-1 blockade. Blood sampling time points were reported as weeks after the first dose of pembrolizumab. The V end loses 1 base and the J end loses 5 bases, and a stretch of 12 bases separates them. CDR1 and CDR2 are drawn from the germline V gene: MGHDK, SYGVNS. CDR3 length: 14 amino acids, cysteine to phenylalanine. The CDR3 DNA has 42 bases and is translated from base 1. Library creation used the immunoSEQ multiplex PCR assay. TCRdb limited this immuneACCESS table to in-frame rearrangements with V and J called. A share of clones is missing; checked studies link under half to unresolved V genes, and the rest is unexplained. The sample has around 120,000 clones on record, more than 85% of them singletons. Of the sample, approximately 13% is held by the ten largest clones.

Concerning this clone itself: The antigen it binds to is not known. No much larger clone exists at a distance of one base, and base qualities are not known.

The V gene is TRBV25-1 and the J gene is TRBJ2-7, and possibly TRBD1, on 5 matching bases. The receptor was derived from an adult with mismatch repair-deficient cancer. Sequenced material: peripheral blood, taken 44 weeks after starting pembrolizumab. The encoded CDR3 is CASSESRVSHEQYF. DNA sequence: TGTGCCAGCAGTGAATCCAGGGTTTCCCACGAGCAGTACTTC.